The 28 T cell receptor beta chains below come from one sample, sequenced in a study of OX40 agonist ivuxolimab in advanced cancers. Here immunoSEQ multiplex PCR was the method, and the copy in TCRdb shows in-frame clones only, minus some. The sample contains approximately 73,000 clones, around 86% of which appear only once. Specimen: CD4+ or CD8+ T cells sorted from blood, collected in a trial of the OX40 agonist ivuxolimab. The receptors here all came from an adult with an advanced solid tumor such as melanoma, head and neck, liver or kidney cancer.

This chain links TRBV28 with TRBJ1-6; TRBD1 aligns across 7 bases. CDR3 length: 18 amino acids. Unmatched junction bases numbered 10, after V lost 3 bases and J lost 2 bases. The germline CDR1 and CDR2 sequences are MDHEN and SYDVKM. CDR3 sequence reads: CASSFGLQGEAYNSPLHF. CDR3 nucleotide sequence: TGTGCCAGCAGTTTTGGACTCCAGGGGGAGGCCTATAATTCACCCCTCCACTTT.

The chain joins TRBV7-9 to TRBJ1-5; D remains unclear. The V and J ends lost 3 bases and 5 bases respectively, with 5 bases between them. Germline lookup yields CDR1 SEHNR and CDR2 FQNEAQ (reference sequence). This CDR3 has 12 amino acids. This CDR3 reads CASSFVDQPQHF. CDR3 in DNA: TGTGCCAGCAGCTTTGTAGATCAGCCCCAGCATTTT.

The V call is TRBV19, the J call TRBJ2-7, with TRBD2 identical over 7 bases. The CDR3 covers 15 residues. J lost 0 bases, V lost 3 bases, and 5 bases had no gene match. Germline V CDR1 and CDR2: LNHDA, SQIVND (reference sequence). The CDR3 region is CASSMGRALSYEQYF. The CDR3 nucleotides read TGTGCCAGTAGTATGGGGAGGGCCCTCTCCTACGAGCAGTACTTC.

The chain recombines TRBV15 with TRBJ1-1, with TRBD1 matching 10 bases. The V and J ends lost 8 bases and 4 bases, in that order; junction bases with no gene match: 10. The CDR3 consists of 15 residues. Germline lookup yields CDR1 LNHNV and CDR2 YYDKDF (reference sequence). The chain's CDR3 is CATRRDRGEVTEAFF. The CDR3, as DNA: TGTGCCACCCGGCGGGACAGGGGTGAGGTCACTGAAGCTTTCTTT.

Only a few counts were recorded for this clone. The genes are TRBV14 and TRBJ1-2, with D possibly matching TRBD1 (5 bases). The germline gives CDR1 SGHDN, CDR2 FVKESK. The CDR3 is made up of 14 amino acids. The germline V and J ends were trimmed by 4 bases and 4 bases, with 13 bases remaining between them. For the CDR3, the DNA is TGTGCCAGCAGCCTCAGTGGGGGTGGCTATGGCTACACCTTC. This encodes CASSLSGGGYGYTF.

CDR3 DNA: TGTGTCACACGAGGGACAGGGGGCCTTCAAGAGACCCAGTACTTC. Translated, it gives CVTRGTGGLQETQYF. The chain employs TRBV6-5 and TRBJ2-5; 12 bases fit TRBD1. The CDR3 runs to 15 residues. The germline CDR1 and CDR2 sequences are MNHEY and SVGAGI.

The chain recombines TRBV4-3 with TRBJ1-4; TRBD1 matches 7 bases. The CDR3 has 17 residues. Trimming took 5 bases from V and 4 from J; bases not matched to a gene: 13. Per germline, CDR1 LGHNA and CDR2 YSLEER. The CDR3 nucleotides read TGCGCCAGCAGCAAATCAAACAGGGGCGACCTTAATGAAAAACTGTTTTTT. This gives the protein CASSKSNRGDLNEKLFF.

The CDR3 coding sequence is TGTGCCACAAGTCGCTCTAACTATGGCTACACCTTC. It yields the protein CATSRSNYGYTF. The V gene is TRBV11-2, the J gene TRBJ1-2; D is uncertain. Trimming removed 10 bases from V and 0 bases from J, with 9 bases in between. Germline V gives CDR1 SGHAT, CDR2 FQNNGV. This CDR3 spans 12 amino acids.

This clone was detected once. The chain links TRBV6-6 to TRBJ2-2, with a possible D match to TRBD2 (5 bases). V lost 6 bases to trimming and J lost 5 bases, with 10 bases between them. The CDR3 is 13 amino acids. Germline V CDR1 and CDR2: MNHNY, SVGAGI (reference sequence). CDR3 amino acids: CASRTPGTGELFF. As DNA, the CDR3 is TGTGCCAGCAGGACCCCGGGGACCGGGGAGCTGTTTTTT.

The rearrangement links TRBV28 to TRBJ1-6; D might be TRBD1 (6 bases). This CDR3 region has 17 residues. Per the germline V gene, CDR1 is MDHEN and CDR2 is SYDVKM. V dropped 4 bases and J dropped 0 bases, with 13 bases sitting between them. Here the CDR3 reads CASSSWTASSYNSPLHF. CDR3 bases: TGTGCCAGCAGTTCGTGGACAGCCAGCTCCTATAATTCACCCCTCCACTTT.

The V and J genes are TRBV2 and TRBJ1-5; D might be TRBD1 (5 bases). V shed 7 bases and J shed 7 bases, with 17 bases lying between them. The CDR3 loop spans 14 amino acids. Looked up from germline, CDR1 is SNHLY and CDR2 is FYNNEI. The CDR3 here is CASNRGGGYQPQHF. CDR3 nucleotide sequence: TGTGCCAGCAACCGAGGCGGGGGTTACCAGCCCCAGCATTTT.

This chain connects TRBV7-2 to TRBJ1-5; a weak D match, TRBD1 (6 bases). The germline CDR1 and CDR2 sequences are SGHTA and FQGNSA. This CDR3 contains 14 residues. V was pared by 6 bases and J by 4 bases, with 13 bases between. Here the CDR3 reads CASRGGGGNQPQHF. CDR3 DNA sequence: TGTGCCAGCAGAGGAGGGGGAGGGAATCAGCCCCAGCATTTT.

V and J are TRBV7-2 and TRBJ1-5; D ambiguous. Trimming removed 3 bases at V and 0 bases at J, with 6 bases between. The germline gives CDR1 SGHTA, CDR2 FQGNSA. The CDR3 runs to 14 residues. The CDR3 loop reads CASSLSNSNQPQHF. The CDR3 DNA follows: TGTGCCAGCAGCTTGTCAAATAGCAATCAGCCCCAGCATTTT.

The gene calls are TRBV15 and TRBJ2-3, with D unresolved. This CDR3 is built from 13 residues. The germline V gene encodes CDR1 LNHNV and CDR2 YYDKDF (reference sequence). Trimming took 3 bases from V and 1 from J, leaving 5 bases between them. The CDR3 DNA reads TGTGCCACCAGCAGTCCAGGCACAGATACGCAGTATTTT. Residues: CATSSPGTDTQYF.

The chain couples TRBV27 to TRBJ1-2, with unresolved D. The CDR3 consists of 12 residues. Germline CDR1 is MNHEY and CDR2 is SMNVEV (reference sequence). The germline V and J ends were trimmed by 5 bases and 8 bases, with 12 bases remaining between them. Here the CDR3 DNA reads TGTGCCAGCAGTGAATCTGGCTGGGGCTACACCTTC. Residues: CASSESGWGYTF.

As for this clone: Sequence at one end of the junction differs from germline and may be a read error. The rearrangement links TRBV7-7 to TRBJ2-7; 11 bases align to TRBD1. Germline-derived CDR1 and CDR2 are SSHAT and FNYEAQ (reference sequence). The CDR3 is made up of 14 amino acids. The CDR3 loop reads CASSSGQGANEQYF. The CDR3 DNA sequence: TGTGCTAGCAGCTCCGGACAGGGGGCAAATGAGCAGTACTTC.

The chain carries TRBV11-2 and TRBJ1-2; D gene uncertain. This CDR3 has 11 residues. The V and J ends lost 8 bases and 6 bases respectively, with 10 bases between them. The germline V gene encodes CDR1 SGHAT and CDR2 FQNNGV. Here the CDR3 reads CASLLRDGYTF. In DNA, the CDR3 is TGTGCCAGCCTGCTTCGGGATGGCTACACCTTC. Using reference TRBV11-2 and TRBJ1-2 for the parts outside the CDR3, the full variable domain is EAGVAQSPRYKIIEKRQSVAFWCNPISGHATLYWYQQILGQGPKLLIQFQNNGVVDDSQLPKDRFSAERLKGVDSTLKIQPAKLEDSAVYLCASLLRDGYTFGSGTRLTVV.

This chain joins TRBV9 and TRBJ1-1, with TRBD1 as a possible D gene (6 bases). Per germline, CDR1 SGDLS and CDR2 YYNGEE. V shed 5 bases and J shed 4 bases, with 12 bases lying between them. The CDR3 runs 13 residues. This CDR3 is CASSKGGGTEAFF. The CDR3, as DNA: TGTGCCAGCAGTAAGGGAGGGGGCACTGAAGCTTTCTTT.

V usage is TRBV7-9 and J usage is TRBJ1-4; tentatively, D is TRBD1 (5 bases). V shed 5 bases and J shed 8 bases, with 12 bases lying between them. The CDR3 is 13 amino acids. Germline V gene sequence: CDR1 SEHNR, CDR2 FQNEAQ (reference sequence). This CDR3 is CASSVPGDEKLFF. Here the CDR3 DNA reads TGTGCCAGCAGCGTGCCCGGGGACGAAAAACTGTTTTTT.

The chain uses TRBV14 and TRBJ2-7; unclear D gene. V dropped 1 base and J dropped 0 bases, with 10 bases sitting between them. This CDR3 comprises 15 residues. Germline V gene lookup returns CDR1 SGHDN and CDR2 FVKESK. The CDR3 here is CASSQGALSSYEQYF. The CDR3 DNA follows: TGTGCCAGCAGCCAAGGCGCCCTAAGCTCCTACGAGCAGTACTTC.

The gene calls are TRBV6-1 and TRBJ1-2, with D maybe TRBD1 (5 bases). The germline CDR1 and CDR2 sequences are MNHNS and SASEGT. Trimming took 4 bases from V and 7 from J, leaving 16 bases between them. The CDR3 has 14 amino acids. The CDR3 is CASSAAGDLGGYTF. The CDR3, as DNA: TGTGCCAGCAGTGCGGCGGGGGATTTGGGTGGCTACACCTTC.

The chain uses TRBV18 and TRBJ2-7, with 8 bases that match TRBD1. The length of the CDR3 is 15 residues. V dropped 5 bases and J dropped 1; count of bases not matched to a gene: 7. Germline V gene data show CDR1 as KGHSH and CDR2 as LQKENI. The CDR3 bases are TGTGCCAGCTCAGATGACAGGGGCACTTCCTACGAGCAGTACTTC. Translated, it gives CASSDDRGTSYEQYF.

This clone was observed once. The J gene is TRBJ1-4, the V gene TRBV29-1; D unresolved. CDR1 and CDR2 from the germline V gene are SQVTM and ANQGSEA. Trimming took 5 bases from V and 4 from J, leaving 11 bases between them. The CDR3 has 13 residues. The CDR3 sequence is CSVIGRVNEKLFF. DNA of the CDR3: TGCAGCGTTATAGGACGGGTTAATGAAAAACTGTTTTTT.

This clone was found once. V is TRBV7-9 and J is TRBJ2-7; D remains ambiguous. Trimming removed 5 bases at V and 4 bases at J, with 9 bases between. This CDR3 contains 12 residues. Per germline, CDR1 SEHNR and CDR2 FQNEAQ (reference sequence). CDR3 in DNA: TGTGCCAGCAGCCTCCGACAATACGAGCAGTACTTC. Translating it yields CASSLRQYEQYF.

The chain employs TRBV27 and TRBJ1-5; a weak D match, TRBD1 (5 bases). This CDR3 has 16 residues. Trimming removed 6 bases from V and 0 bases from J, with 15 bases in between. CDR1 is MNHEY and CDR2 is SMNVEV in the germline V gene (reference sequence). CDR3 DNA: TGTGCCAGCAGCCCCCGAGGGACGGCTAGCAATCAGCCCCAGCATTTT. It is translated as CASSPRGTASNQPQHF.

The chain has TRBV5-4 and TRBJ2-7; D may be TRBD1 (5 bases). The V and J ends lost 4 bases and 2 bases respectively, with 10 bases between them. This CDR3 is 13 amino acids long. Per the germline V gene, CDR1 is SGHNT and CDR2 is YYREEE (reference sequence). The CDR3 sequence: CASSPDTTYEQYF. The CDR3 DNA reads as TGTGCCAGCAGCCCGGACACTACCTACGAGCAGTACTTC.

CDR3 protein: CASRDTDTQYF. The CDR3 bases are TGTGCCAGCCGAGACACAGATACGCAGTATTTT. The J gene is TRBJ2-3, the V gene TRBV2; D is unresolved. The CDR3 contains 11 residues. Germline V lookup: CDR1 SNHLY, CDR2 FYNNEI. V lost 8 bases to trimming and J lost 2 bases, with 5 bases between them. The whole variable domain, remainder taken from reference TRBV2 and TRBJ2-3, is EPEVTQTPSHQVTQMGQEVILRCVPISNHLYFYWYRQILGQKVEFLVSFYNNEISEKSEIFDDQFSVERPDGSNFTLKIRSTKLEDSAMYFCASRDTDTQYFGPGTRLTVL.

The chain joins TRBV7-2 to TRBJ2-3; TRBD1 agrees at 8 bases. CDR1 and CDR2 (germline): SGHTA, FQGNSA. After removal of 4 bases from V and 5 bases from J, the junction contained 14 bases not matched to a gene. The CDR3 runs 17 residues. This CDR3 reads CASSSQVLQGGRDTQYF. The CDR3 DNA reads TGTGCCAGCAGCTCCCAAGTACTACAGGGGGGAAGAGATACGCAGTATTTT. Using reference TRBV7-2 and TRBJ2-3 for the parts outside the CDR3, the full variable domain is GAGVSQSPSNKVTEKGKDVELRCDPISGHTALYWYRQSLGQGLEFLIYFQGNSAPDKSGLPSDRFSAERTGGSVSTLTIQRTQQEDSAVYLCASSSQVLQGGRDTQYFGPGTRLTVL.